The 8 T cell receptor beta chains below all came from one sample that was sequenced in a study of T cells after yellow fever vaccination. From the 5' RACE reads, TCRdb called clonotypes with MiXCR, one entry per CDR3 protein. The data contain about 340,000 distinct CDR3 sequences, 4% of them singletons. Sequencing was performed on PBMCs, taken 5 days after the yellow fever booster vaccination. These receptors were obtained from a man aged 18 to 29 who received the YFV17D yellow fever vaccine.

The table lists this clonotype with a few counts. Here the CDR3 reads CASSPRGARANYGYTF. Written as DNA, the CDR3 is TGTGCCAGCAGCCCCCGGGGGGCCAGGGCTAACTATGGCTACACCTTC. The rearrangement uses TRBV7-2 and TRBJ1-2, with D perhaps matching TRBD1 (6 bases). Germline CDR1 reads SGHTA; CDR2 reads FQGNSA. Trimming stripped 5 bases from V and 0 bases from J, with 16 bases between. The CDR3 runs 16 residues.

The chain has TRBV7-9 and TRBJ2-1; 7 positions agree with TRBD2. After removal of 1 base from V and 8 bases from J, the junction contained 5 bases not matched to a gene. Germline CDR1 SEHNR, CDR2 FQNEAQ (reference sequence). The length of the CDR3 is 14 residues. CDR3 sequence: CASSLERAGDEQFF. Here the CDR3 DNA reads TGTGCCAGCAGCTTAGAAAGGGCGGGGGATGAGCAGTTCTTC. The full variable domain, in which reference TRBV7-9 and TRBJ2-1 provide the parts outside the CDR3, is DTGVSQNPRHKITKRGQNVTFRCDPISEHNRLYWYRQTLGQGPEFLTYFQNEAQLEKSRLLSDRFSAERPKGSFSTLEIQRTEQGDSAMYLCASSLERAGDEQFFGPGTRLTVL.

This clonotype was seen at least ten times. V usage is TRBV7-3 and J usage is TRBJ2-5; D may be TRBD1 or TRBD2 (5 bases each). V dropped 2 bases and J dropped 5 bases, with 12 bases sitting between them. This CDR3 spans 14 amino acids. Germline-derived CDR1 and CDR2 are SGHTA and FQGTGA. CDR3 protein: CASSLGGTGETQYF. DNA of the CDR3: TGTGCCAGCAGCTTAGGGGGAACCGGGGAGACCCAGTACTTC.

The table lists this clonotype with a few counts. The DNA for the CDR3 is TGCGCCAGCAGCCTCCTGGGGGTTTTGGGACAGCCCCAGCATTTT. Its protein product is CASSLLGVLGQPQHF. The J gene is TRBJ1-5, the V gene TRBV4-1, with D possibly TRBD1 on 5 matching bases. This CDR3 is 15 amino acids long. Per the germline V gene, CDR1 is MGHRA and CDR2 is YSYEKL. With 4 bases removed from V and 7 bases from J, the gap between germline ends came to 17 bases.

This chain connects TRBV12-3 or TRBV12-4 to TRBJ2-3; D gene uncertain. Trimming took 5 bases from V and 0 from J, leaving 12 bases between them. CDR3 length: 15 residues. The CDR3 bases are TGTGCCAGCAGTACCCCGGAAATAAGCACAGATACGCAGTATTTT. It codes for CASSTPEISTDTQYF.

This clonotype was recorded at least ten times. The chain combines TRBV19 with TRBJ2-1; D not resolved. The CDR3 is 14 amino acids. Per germline, CDR1 LNHDA and CDR2 SQIVND (reference sequence). Trimming pared 1 base from V and 6 bases from J, leaving 10 bases between. CDR3 loop: CASSIVRRSNEQFF. The CDR3 DNA is TGTGCCAGTAGTATAGTCCGCAGGAGCAATGAGCAGTTCTTC.

The chain combines TRBV30 with TRBJ1-2; possibly TRBD1 for D (5 bases). Germline V lookup: CDR1 GTSNPN, CDR2 SVGIG (reference sequence). Trimming cost V 2 bases and J 2 bases, with 24 bases left between them. The CDR3 is 18 amino acids. CDR3 nucleotide sequence: TGTGCCTGGAGTCCTACCCCCTCGTGGGGGATAGGGAACTATGGCTACACCTTC. This gives the protein CAWSPTPSWGIGNYGYTF.

V is TRBV27 and J is TRBJ2-1, with 10 bases identical to TRBD1. There are 15 residues in the CDR3. CDR1 and CDR2 (germline): MNHEY, SMNVEV (reference sequence). The V segment lost 8 bases and the J segment 8 bases; nucleotides outside the gene matches: 12. The CDR3 DNA reads TGTGCCAGCGGGGAAATGGGACAGGGGAGAGATGAGCAGTTCTTC. This gives the protein CASGEMGQGRDEQFF.